This passage covers 14 T cell receptor beta chains from one sample sequenced in a study of blood T cell repertoires in COVID-19. Measured with immunoSEQ multiplex PCR; TCRdb has only the in-frame clones, and not every one. Counted here are 29,000 or so clones, 90% to 95% occurring once; the ten biggest clones make up over 2%. Material for sequencing was peripheral blood. These receptors all stem from a middle-aged man with active COVID-19.

V gene TRBV27 combines with J gene TRBJ2-1, with D possibly matching TRBD2 (6 bases). V lost 3 bases, J lost 0 bases, and 6 bases lay in between. There are 14 residues in the CDR3. In germline, CDR1 is MNHEY, CDR2 SMNVEV (reference sequence). The CDR3 DNA reads as TGTGCCAGCAGTTTCGGGAGCTCCTACAATGAGCAGTTCTTC. As protein: CASSFGSSYNEQFF.

V gene TRBV13 combines with J gene TRBJ2-2; D possibly corresponds to TRBD2 (6 bases). Germline V gene sequence: CDR1 PRHDT, CDR2 FYEKMQ (reference sequence). CDR3 size: 16 residues. The germline V and J ends were trimmed by 3 bases and 4 bases, with 15 bases remaining between them. This CDR3 reads CASSFSAGLGTGELFF. CDR3 in DNA: TGTGCCAGCAGCTTTTCCGCGGGATTGGGCACCGGGGAGCTGTTTTTT.

V gene TRBV19 combines with J gene TRBJ2-7, with D unclear. CDR1 and CDR2 (germline): LNHDA, SQIVND (reference sequence). The CDR3 contains 13 residues. Trimming stripped 6 bases from V and 0 bases from J, with 9 bases between. CDR3 nucleotide sequence: TGTGCCAGTAGAACAGCCAGCTCCTACGAGCAGTACTTC. Encoded protein: CASRTASSYEQYF.

The chain couples TRBV4-1 to TRBJ2-3; no clear D. The V end was cut by 4 bases, the J end by 2 bases, with 13 bases between. From germline, CDR1 is MGHRA and CDR2 YSYEKL. The CDR3 is made up of 15 amino acids. The CDR3 nucleotides read TGCGCCAGCAGCCCAATAACATTCGCCACAGATACGCAGTATTTT. Amino acid sequence: CASSPITFATDTQYF.

The chain employs TRBV6-6 and TRBJ1-6; D gene unclear. V was trimmed by 3 bases and J by 10 bases, leaving 19 bases between them. CDR1 is MNHNY and CDR2 is SVGAGI in the germline V gene (reference sequence). The CDR3 is made up of 16 amino acids. The CDR3 protein is CASSYTQASWPSPLHF. CDR3 nucleotides: TGTGCCAGCAGTTATACCCAGGCCTCCTGGCCATCACCCCTCCACTTT.

CDR3 nucleotide sequence: TGTGCCAGCAGCCCTCGTTCATTAACAGGGATTCTCGCCAAGCAGTACTTC. This translates into CASSPRSLTGILAKQYF. This rearrangement joins TRBV9 to TRBJ2-7; TRBD1 might be the D (6 bases). The germline V gene has CDR1 SGDLS and CDR2 YYNGEE. Trimming took off 4 bases at V and 8 bases at J, with 28 bases between the two ends. This CDR3 has 17 residues.

This clone has just one count. The V and J genes are TRBV11-3 and TRBJ2-1; a weak D match, TRBD2 (6 bases). The CDR3 extends over 17 amino acids. V was cut by 4 bases and J by 1 base, with 17 bases left in between. Germline CDR1 is SGHNT and CDR2 is YENEEA. The CDR3 here is CASSSPAGTSSYNEQFF. The DNA of the CDR3 is TGTGCCAGCAGCTCGCCGGCCGGGACTTCTTCCTACAATGAGCAGTTCTTC. The variable domain in full, with the rest retrieved from reference TRBV11-3 and TRBJ2-1, is EAGVVQSPRYKIIEKKQPVAFWCNPISGHNTLYWYLQNLGQGPELLIRYENEEAVDDSQLPKDRFSAERLKGVDSTLKIQPAELGDSAVYLCASSSPAGTSSYNEQFFGPGTRLTVL.

The rearrangement joins TRBV7-2 to TRBJ2-7; 7 bases line up with TRBD1. The CDR3 runs to 18 residues. Germline CDR1 and CDR2: SGHTA and FQGNSA. The V and J ends lost 1 base and 3 bases, in that order; junction bases with no gene match: 15. The CDR3 DNA follows: TGTGCCAGCAGCTTAGGCTCTTTGGACAGGAGCCATATCTACGAGCAGTACTTC. It yields the protein CASSLGSLDRSHIYEQYF. The full variable domain, in which reference TRBV7-2 and TRBJ2-7 provide the parts outside the CDR3, is GAGVSQSPSNKVTEKGKDVELRCDPISGHTALYWYRQSLGQGLEFLIYFQGNSAPDKSGLPSDRFSAERTGGSVSTLTIQRTQQEDSAVYLCASSLGSLDRSHIYEQYFGPGTRLTVT.

This clone has only one observation. The chain carries TRBV5-1 and TRBJ2-7; D perhaps matches TRBD2 (5 bases). Trimming removed 5 bases at V and 2 bases at J, with 17 bases between. The CDR3 length is 15 residues. Germline V gene sequence: CDR1 SGHRS, CDR2 YFSETQ. The CDR3 protein is CASRYSSSATYEQYF. In nucleotides, the CDR3 is TGCGCCAGCAGGTACTCTAGCAGCGCAACCTACGAGCAGTACTTC.

The chain recombines TRBV10-2 with TRBJ2-3; possibly TRBD2 for D (5 bases). The CDR3 runs to 13 residues. CDR1 and CDR2 (germline): WSHSY, SAAADI. Trimming took 7 bases from V and 3 from J, leaving 11 bases between them. The CDR3 DNA reads TGCGCCAGCAAGGGAGTCGCGACAGATACGCAGTATTTT. Encoded protein: CASKGVATDTQYF.

The CDR3 loop reads CASSSGTGGQPQHF. CDR3 nucleotide sequence: TGTGCCAGCAGCTCCGGGACAGGGGGCCAGCCCCAGCATTTT. V usage is TRBV7-9 and J usage is TRBJ1-5; 12 bases agree with TRBD1. Germline V gene sequence: CDR1 SEHNR, CDR2 FQNEAQ (reference sequence). The CDR3 sequence is 14 residues long. V lost 4 bases, J lost 7 bases, and 2 bases stayed unmatched. The full variable domain, rest sourced from reference TRBV7-9 and TRBJ1-5, is DTGVSQNPRHKITKRGQNVTFRCDPISEHNRLYWYRQTLGQGPEFLTYFQNEAQLEKSRLLSDRFSAERPKGSFSTLEIQRTEQGDSAMYLCASSSGTGGQPQHFGDGTRLSIL.

The rearrangement links TRBV7-6 to TRBJ2-7; D is uncertain. Per the germline V gene, CDR1 is SGHVS and CDR2 is FNYEAQ. The CDR3 extends over 12 amino acids. The V end lost 4 bases, the J end lost 7 bases, and 11 bases lay between the germline ends. The CDR3 spells CASSSLLQEQYF. The CDR3 nucleotides read TGTGCCAGCAGCTCCCTCCTCCAGGAGCAGTACTTC.

This clone was counted between two and nine times. The chain uses TRBV7-9 and TRBJ1-3; D is possibly TRBD1 (6 bases). CDR3 length equals 16 residues. Trimming stripped 5 bases from V and 1 base from J, with 15 bases between. Germline loops: CDR1 SEHNR, CDR2 FQNEAQ (reference sequence). This CDR3 reads CASSKIDRSSGNTIYF. The DNA for the CDR3 is TGTGCCAGCAGCAAAATAGACAGGTCGTCTGGAAACACCATATATTTT.

DNA of the CDR3: TGTGCTAGTGGTTCGGCCGCCCTCGAGGCAGAGACCCAGTACTTC. Translation gives CASGSAALEAETQYF. The chain carries TRBV12-5 and TRBJ2-5; no definite D call. The CDR3 runs 15 residues. V lost 4 bases and J lost 4, with 16 bases in between. Looked up from germline, CDR1 is LGHNT and CDR2 is FRNRAP.